This is a list of T cell receptor beta chains from one sample in a study of PD-L1 blockade in urothelial cancer. Sequenced by immunoSEQ multiplex PCR; TCRdb stores in-frame clones only, minus some. The table has 44,000 or so clones, more than 70% seen once. The sample in question was PBMCs, obtained around atezolizumab (anti-PD-L1) treatment. The receptors were sampled from an elderly man with urothelial cancer. Both conserved end residues are trimmed from each CDR3. Each record gives: V gene, J gene, CDR3 protein.

V gene: TRBV28
J gene: TRBJ2-7
CDR3 protein: ASSRTGGGGEQY

V gene: TRBV7-9
J gene: TRBJ2-7
CDR3 protein: ASSPRTSGRASSYEQY

V gene: TRBV2
J gene: TRBJ2-3
CDR3 protein: AVVVEGLTDTQY

V gene: TRBV2
J gene: TRBJ2-7
CDR3 protein: ASTTSAPYEQY

V gene: TRBV5-1
J gene: TRBJ2-7
CDR3 protein: ASSYKQGAHEQY

V gene: TRBV11-2
J gene: TRBJ2-1
CDR3 protein: ASSLGSAGTGSYNEQF

V gene: TRBV7-9
J gene: TRBJ2-1
CDR3 protein: ASSFWRGFYEAEQF

V gene: TRBV30
J gene: TRBJ2-2
CDR3 protein: AWSVPGLGTGELF

V gene: TRBV18
J gene: TRBJ2-4
CDR3 protein: ASSPLRDIQY

V gene: TRBV11-2
J gene: TRBJ1-2
CDR3 protein: ASSSTGSYGYT

V gene: TRBV6-5
J gene: TRBJ1-2
CDR3 protein: ASSVDREGYGYT

V gene: TRBV5-1
J gene: TRBJ1-5
CDR3 protein: ASSFDSNSNQPQH

V gene: TRBV10-2
J gene: TRBJ2-1
CDR3 protein: ARPPGLVLNEQF

V gene: TRBV30
J gene: TRBJ2-7
CDR3 protein: AWSVGREGYEQY

V gene: TRBV7-9
J gene: TRBJ2-5
CDR3 protein: ASSSSGRGAETQY

V gene: TRBV7-2
J gene: TRBJ1-3
CDR3 protein: ASSSETGSGNTIY

V gene: TRBV20-1
J gene: TRBJ1-2
CDR3 protein: SARAQGGYT

V gene: TRBV2
J gene: TRBJ2-5
CDR3 protein: ASRNTEQETQY

V gene: TRBV19
J gene: TRBJ2-7
CDR3 protein: ASSSRLAGVIRSSYEQY

V gene: TRBV4-1
J gene: TRBJ1-2
CDR3 protein: ASSQLFGQVNYGYT

V gene: TRBV21-1
J gene: TRBJ2-3
CDR3 protein: ASSKTPPVGDTQY

V gene: TRBV6-5
J gene: TRBJ2-1
CDR3 protein: ASSAGTGQYNEQF

V gene: TRBV9
J gene: TRBJ1-2
CDR3 protein: ASSPGRTDTNYGYT

V gene: TRBV29-1
J gene: TRBJ2-5
CDR3 protein: SVVRGGGSGRAIETQY

V gene: TRBV28
J gene: TRBJ2-3
CDR3 protein: ASSFVAGTDTQY

V gene: TRBV2
J gene: TRBJ1-2
CDR3 protein: ASSDTRQGHGYT

V gene: TRBV4-1
J gene: TRBJ1-5
CDR3 protein: ASSQEGQGSQPQH

V gene: TRBV18
J gene: TRBJ1-4
CDR3 protein: ASSPASMNSPNEKLF

V gene: TRBV5-8
J gene: TRBJ2-2
CDR3 protein: ASSPGTSGTTNTGELF

V gene: TRBV5-5
J gene: TRBJ1-2
CDR3 protein: ASSQDSEVGGYT

V gene: TRBV4-2
J gene: TRBJ2-3
CDR3 protein: ASSQVAPSGSTDTQY

V gene: TRBV21-1
J gene: TRBJ2-1
CDR3 protein: ASSKGEGDREFNEQF

V gene: TRBV4-1
J gene: TRBJ2-1
CDR3 protein: ASSQVAGPYNEQF

V gene: TRBV29-1
J gene: TRBJ1-1
CDR3 protein: SVAQGSTEAF

V gene: TRBV14
J gene: TRBJ1-6
CDR3 protein: ASSRAGSGNSPLH

V gene: TRBV27
J gene: TRBJ2-5
CDR3 protein: ASRDYPPGTQY

V gene: TRBV27
J gene: TRBJ1-2
CDR3 protein: ASSPSGHGGGYT

V gene: TRBV5-6
J gene: TRBJ1-2
CDR3 protein: ASSLGQGLLYGYT

V gene: TRBV19
J gene: TRBJ2-4
CDR3 protein: ASTPSGRADKNIQY

V gene: TRBV5-1
J gene: TRBJ2-7
CDR3 protein: ASSFFHSGFTGQY

V gene: TRBV6-5
J gene: TRBJ2-5
CDR3 protein: ASSWGVAGGKETQY

V gene: TRBV5-1
J gene: TRBJ2-7
CDR3 protein: ASRPGTIGGDSYEQY

V gene: TRBV2
J gene: TRBJ2-2
CDR3 protein: ASIRSQNTGELF